This T cell receptor (beta chain) was identified during a study of naive and memory T cell subsets. Unmatched junction bases numbered 12, after V lost 2 bases and J lost 3 bases. The germline gives CDR1 MNHEY, CDR2 SVGAGI. The CDR3 has 17 residues. The beta constant-region primer was an equimolar mix of two oligonucleotides covering TRBC1 and TRBC2. TCRdb re-derived calls from the UMI-ligation and nested PCR reads in MiXCR, one entry per CDR3 protein. The sample includes 120,000 to 150,000 distinct CDR3 sequences, 15% to 20% of them seen just once. Cells stained for CD3, CD4, CD8, CD45RA and CD27 were sorted into four subsets.

The clonotype was recovered from a human donor in good health. The chain couples TRBV6-5 to TRBJ1-2; 7 bases agree with TRBD1. The specimen was naive CD4+ T cells from blood. CDR3 in DNA: TGTGCCAGCAGTTACGGCTCGTCCAGGGGGAAAGACTATGGCTACACCTTC. The encoded protein is CASSYGSSRGKDYGYTF.